This TCR beta chain came from a study of monozygotic twins with cystic fibrosis (dated by TCRdb to about 2021). In terms of the full investigation: Barcoded libraries were made from three micrograms of fragmented DNA using roughly 16 PCR cycles. The cohort included ten female and six male twin pairs, mostly children and adolescents, aged roughly 2.0 to 40 years with a median of approximately 8.9 years. To assess genetic influence on V and J gene usage, the study compared TCR beta repertoires within and across 16 monozygotic twin pairs with cystic fibrosis. Twins were ranked among over a thousand cohort participants for weight-for-height and FEVPerc (FEV1 disease centile) on the day of blood sampling. Data for three of the twin pairs had previously been reported in another context.

This clone was detected only a few times. The clone's antigen remains unknown. No per-base quality is available; no much larger clone lies one base away. The twin pairs came from the European Cystic Fibrosis Twin and Sibling Study Cohort, a cohort that recruited patients from roughly 160 CF clinics across 14 European countries. Zygosity and CFTR genotype were verified in-house, with zygosity tested by multiplex PCR of nine short tandem repeat loci. Peripheral blood was sampled from each twin, with clinical parameters recorded on the day of blood sampling. Phenol/chloroform extraction was used to isolate genomic DNA from peripheral blood cells, and the DNA was then kept in TE buffer at 4 degrees C. V and J lose 5 bases and 2 bases, and a span of 13 bases separates them. The CDR1 and CDR2 encoded by the germline V gene (reference sequence) are SEHNR and FQNEAQ. From the cysteine up to the phenylalanine, the CDR3 has a length of 14 residues. The sequence is cut down to CDR3 DNA, 42 bases in frame from base 1.

On the study overall, not on this receptor specifically: The cohort was small, and the number of shared CDR3s showed no association with age, concordance or disease severity. In 13 of 16 pairs, V gene usage most closely resembled the co-twin's, and the same held for J usage in 8 of 16 pairs, a pattern suggesting genetic constraints. Simpson clonality was generally low (median around 0.009), which suggests a naive-dominated repertoire, and clonality was higher in the most severely affected patients. Sharing of nucleotide-identical clonotypes was significantly greater within monozygotic CF twin pairs than between unrelated CF individuals (P = 0.000026, Mann-Whitney).

TCR beta CDR3 regions were amplified by multiplex PCR with the immunoSEQ immune profiling system according to the manufacturer's instructions. Sequencing was performed on an Illumina NextSeq system. The paper's data handling went like this. Sequence data were processed on the immunoSEQ Analyzer platform, and clonality was calculated as the square root of Simpson's index of productive rearrangements. Similarity in V and J usage was quantified by Jensen-Shannon distance, and CDR3 generation probabilities were calculated with OLGA. Shared CDR3 sequences were searched against the immuneACCESS database (August 2020) and VDJdb (December 2020). Imported from immuneACCESS, the table was reduced by TCRdb to in-frame sequences with V and J called. These copies leave out some clones; in studies compared against another copy, an unresolved V gene accounts for under half, and the cause of the remainder is not known. That table is the source of V, J and clone size, and D and trimming were worked out from the DNA. The sample contains approximately 28,000 clones, over 80% of them found a single time. Over 0.7% of the sample is taken by the ten largest.

Sequencing was carried out using blood. This TCR was sampled from a girl aged 2 to 10 with cystic fibrosis. Recombination linked TRBV7-9 to TRBJ2-7; the D region possibly corresponds to TRBD1 (5 bases align). CDR3 loop: CASSQQVTAYEQYF. In nucleotides, the sequence is TGTGCCAGCAGCCAACAGGTGACGGCCTACGAGCAGTACTTC.